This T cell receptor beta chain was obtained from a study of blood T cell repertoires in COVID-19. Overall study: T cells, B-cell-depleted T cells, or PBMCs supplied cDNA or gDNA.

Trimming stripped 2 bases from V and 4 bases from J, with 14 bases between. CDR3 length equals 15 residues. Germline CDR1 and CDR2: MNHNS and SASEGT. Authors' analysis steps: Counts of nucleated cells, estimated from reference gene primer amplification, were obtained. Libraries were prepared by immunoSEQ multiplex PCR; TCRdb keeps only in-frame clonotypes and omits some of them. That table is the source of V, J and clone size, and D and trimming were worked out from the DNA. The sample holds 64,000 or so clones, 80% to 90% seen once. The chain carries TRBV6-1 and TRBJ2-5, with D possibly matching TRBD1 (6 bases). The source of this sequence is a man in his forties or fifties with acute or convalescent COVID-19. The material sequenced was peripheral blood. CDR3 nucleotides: TGTGCCAGCAGTGAAATCTGGCAGGGGAGAGAGACCCAGTACTTC. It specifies CASSEIWQGRETQYF.